This TCR beta chain was documented in a study of blood T cell repertoires in COVID-19. Under the authors' procedure: Estimation of nucleated cell counts was performed using reference gene primer amplification. Measured with immunoSEQ multiplex PCR; TCRdb has only the in-frame clones, and not every one. That table furnishes V, J and clone size, whereas the DNA furnished D and trimming. The sample gives about 200,000 clones, 70% to 90% of which show up once; around 4.9% is in the top ten. The CDR3 covers 13 residues. The germline gives CDR1 MNHNS, CDR2 SASEGT. Trimming took 1 base from V and 7 from J, leaving 10 bases between them.

The chain joins TRBV6-1 to TRBJ1-2; perhaps TRBD1 as D (5 bases). The sequenced sample consisted of peripheral blood. This TCR came from an elderly woman with acute or convalescent COVID-19. The CDR3 DNA follows: TGTGCCAGCAGTGAAGTACAGGCGATTGGCTACACCTTC. It translates to CASSEVQAIGYTF.